This entry concerns a single T cell receptor beta chain. Antigen: not known. The sample is drawn from a study of OX40 agonist ivuxolimab in advanced cancers. Measured with immunoSEQ multiplex PCR; TCRdb has only the in-frame clones, and not every one. Seen here are about 93,000 clones, roughly 89% observed once, and the top ten hold around 0.3%. Whole-study results and caveats: At 0.1 to 3.0 mg/kg and by week 6, CD4+ and CD8+ T cells in the blood had expanded clonally.

This CDR3 is 16 amino acids long. Germline CDR1 and CDR2: MGHRA and YSYEKL. V was clipped by 0 bases and J by 1 base, with 11 bases between them. Anyone with autoimmune disease history or systemic immunosuppression was excluded. This TCR came from an adult with an advanced solid tumor such as melanoma, head and neck, liver or kidney cancer. Here the sequenced sample was CD4+ or CD8+ T cells sorted from blood, taken in a trial of the OX40 agonist ivuxolimab. The chain links TRBV4-1 to TRBJ2-3; tentative D call: TRBD2 (5 bases). The CDR3 DNA follows: TGCGCCAGCAGCCAAGATCTAGCCATCCGCACAGATACGCAGTATTTT. Its protein product is CASSQDLAIRTDTQYF.